Listed below are T cell receptor beta chains from one sample, sequenced in a study of cytomegalovirus exposure and HLA in healthy donors. The repertoire was sequenced with immunoSEQ multiplex PCR; TCRdb's copy has only in-frame clones and lacks some. The sample shows about 67,000 clones, approximately 67% of them seen only once. Input material: PBMCs. These receptors were taken from a woman aged 30 to 39 in good health and CMV-seronegative. Both conserved end residues are part of each CDR3. A D gene is named only where the DNA matches it firmly. Clone size is not always given. Where it is, it says once, few, many or a class for expanded clones.

TRBV5-5	-	TRBJ1-5	TRBD1	TGTGCCAGCAGCCACGGACAGGGGAACAATCAGCCCCAGCATTTT	CASSHGQGNNQPQHF
TRBV11-1	-	TRBJ1-1	-	TGTGCCAGCAGCTTTAGCAGGGCCTACACTGAAGCTTTCTTT	CASSFSRAYTEAFF
TRBV7-9	few	TRBJ2-7	TRBD2	TGTGCCAGCAGCCTAGAACTAGCGGGGAACTACGAGCAGTACTTC	CASSLELAGNYEQYF
TRBV4-3	once	TRBJ2-7	TRBD2	TGCGCCAGCAGCCAAGGGCCGGGACTAGCGGGGGGGCGATACGAGCAGTACTTC	CASSQGPGLAGGRYEQYF
TRBV5-4	few	TRBJ2-3	-	TGTGCCAGCACCCCCAGGGTGGGAGATACGCAGTATTTT	CASTPRVGDTQYF
TRBV19	-	TRBJ2-7	-	TGTGCCAGTAGCCCAGGGCCCACCTACGAGCAGTACTTC	CASSPGPTYEQYF
TRBV15	-	TRBJ1-3	-	TGTGCCACCAGCAGAGATGGACAGCGCCTCTCTGGAAACACCATATATTTT	CATSRDGQRLSGNTIYF
TRBV6-6	-	TRBJ1-2	-	TGTGCCAGCCGCCGTTTTTCGGGCTATGGCTACACCTTC	CASRRFSGYGYTF
TRBV7-3	-	TRBJ2-5	-	TGTGCCAGCAGCTTAGGGCGAGACCCTACCACGGAGACCCAGTACTTC	CASSLGRDPTTETQYF
TRBV21-1	few	TRBJ1-3	-	TGTGCCAGCAGGAGACGGAGCTCTGGAAACACCATATATTTT	CASRRRSSGNTIYF
TRBV5-1	-	TRBJ1-2	-	TGCGCCAGCAGCTTGGGGGGGGGAAACGGGGCGTATGGCTACACCTTC	CASSLGGGNGAYGYTF
TRBV7-9	-	TRBJ2-3	-	TGTGCCAGCACCGCGGACACAGATACGCAGTATTTT	CASTADTDTQYF
TRBV7-3	-	TRBJ2-2	-	TGTGCCAGCAGCTTAACTCCCGTGAACACCGGGGAGCTGTTTTTT	CASSLTPVNTGELFF
TRBV2	-	TRBJ2-7	TRBD2	TGTGCCAGCTGCCGGACTAGCAGCACCTACGAGCAGTACTTC	CASCRTSSTYEQYF
TRBV19	-	TRBJ1-6	-	TGTGCCAGTAGTCCAATCGCACTCTATTCACCCCTCCACTTT	CASSPIALYSPLHF
TRBV11-2	once	TRBJ1-1	-	TGTGCCAGCAGCGTAACAAGGAGCACTGAAGCTTTCTTT	CASSVTRSTEAFF
TRBV6-5	-	TRBJ1-1	TRBD1	TGTGCCAGCAGTGAACAGGGGTTGAACACTGAAGCTTTCTTT	CASSEQGLNTEAFF
TRBV28	-	TRBJ2-5	TRBD1	TGTGCCAGCAGTCTAGGGGGACAGGGTGGCGAGACCCAGTACTTC	CASSLGGQGGETQYF
TRBV9	-	TRBJ2-7	-	TGTGCCAGCAGCGTAGGGCCCTCCTGGGCAGGGGTGGACGAGCAGTACTTC	CASSVGPSWAGVDEQYF
TRBV29-1	-	TRBJ1-1	-	TGCAGCGTCAGCCGGGACTTGAACACTGAAGCTTTCTTT	CSVSRDLNTEAFF
TRBV9	-	TRBJ1-5	-	TGTGCCAGCAGCGTAGAGGAGGGGACGCCCCAGCATTTT	CASSVEEGTPQHF
TRBV7-2	-	TRBJ1-1	-	TGTGCCAGCAGCTTATCGGGGAGGAGTGCTTTCTTT	CASSLSGRSAFF
TRBV30	-	TRBJ1-4	-	TGTGCCTGGAGCTGGAGGTCGGAAAAACTGTTTTTT	CAWSWRSEKLFF
TRBV6-1	-	TRBJ2-5	TRBD1	TGTGCCAGCAGTGGGGGGACAGGGGGAGAGACCCAGTACTTC	CASSGGTGGETQYF
TRBV6-5	-	TRBJ1-6	-	TGTGCCAGCAGTGGCCCACATTCACCCCTCCACTTT	CASSGPHSPLHF
TRBV19	-	TRBJ1-6	-	TGTGCCAGTAGTATAGCGGGGGGGGGTAATTCACCCCTCCACTTT	CASSIAGGGNSPLHF
TRBV5-4	-	TRBJ1-5	-	TGTGCCAGCAGCTTGTTCCCCAGGGGAGATCAGCCCCAGCATTTT	CASSLFPRGDQPQHF
TRBV6-6	-	TRBJ1-5	-	TGTGCCAGCACCGAACAGGGATCCAATCAGCCCCAGCATTTT	CASTEQGSNQPQHF
TRBV21-1	-	TRBJ1-4	-	TGTGCCAGCAGCAAAATCCCGCGATCCGGGACATTCAAAGAGGATGAAAAACTGTTTTTT	CASSKIPRSGTFKEDEKLFF
TRBV6-6	few	TRBJ2-1	TRBD2	TGTGCCAGCAGTTACTCGATTCAACCGGGAGGGCAGTTCTTC	CASSYSIQPGGQFF
TRBV29-1	-	TRBJ2-5	-	TGCAGCGGCAACCGGGACATACAAGAGACCCAGTACTTC	CSGNRDIQETQYF
TRBV2	-	TRBJ2-3	-	TGTGCCAGCGGGGGGAGCACAGATACGCAGTATTTT	CASGGSTDTQYF
TRBV5-1	-	TRBJ1-1	-	TGCGCCAGCAGTCGGAAGGGGGGGGTGAACACTGAAGCTTTCTTT	CASSRKGGVNTEAFF
TRBV5-1	-	TRBJ2-6	TRBD1	TGCGCCAGCAGCTCCCAAGGGGGCCCTGGGGCCAACGTCCTGACTTTC	CASSSQGGPGANVLTF
TRBV28	-	TRBJ1-4	TRBD1	TGTGCCAGCAGTTTAAGGGGACAGGTCAATGAAAAACTGTTTTTT	CASSLRGQVNEKLFF
TRBV28	-	TRBJ1-6	-	TGTGCCAGCAGTCCAACCCAGGGTTACACCTTAAACTATAATTCCCCCCCCCACTTT	CASSPTQGYTLNYNSPPHF
TRBV28	-	TRBJ1-4	-	TGTGCCAGCAGGCCAGGATCGGCTAATGAAAAACTGTTTTTT	CASRPGSANEKLFF
TRBV7-2	-	TRBJ2-3	TRBD1	TGTGCCAGCAGCTTAGGGGACAGGGAGAGCACAGATACGCAGTATTTT	CASSLGDRESTDTQYF
TRBV7-2	once	TRBJ1-2	TRBD1	TGTGCCAGCAGCTCAGGGGGCGCGGCAAGTGGCTACACCTTC	CASSSGGAASGYTF
TRBV27	-	TRBJ2-1	-	TGTGCCAGCAGGCTAGTATGGAGCTCCTACAATGAGCAGTTCTTC	CASRLVWSSYNEQFF
TRBV5-1	few	TRBJ2-3	TRBD1	TGCGCCAGCAGCTTGGCCTACAGGGGCCAGAGCACAGATACGCAGTATTTT	CASSLAYRGQSTDTQYF
TRBV7-2	-	TRBJ1-4	-	TGTGCCAGCAGCTTCAGCGGGGGAACTAATGAAAAACTGTTTTTT	CASSFSGGTNEKLFF
TRBV13	-	TRBJ2-5	TRBD2	TGTGCCAGCAGCTTGTTGGCTAGCGGGGCCCAAGAGACCCAGTACTTC	CASSLLASGAQETQYF
TRBV11-3	-	TRBJ1-6	TRBD1	TGTGCCAGCAGCTATGCAGGGGGTTCACCCCTCCACTTT	CASSYAGGSPLHF
TRBV7-8	-	TRBJ1-4	-	TGTGCCAGCAGCTTCAACGGACTTAATGAAAAACTGTTTTTT	CASSFNGLNEKLFF
TRBV9	-	TRBJ1-1	-	TGTGCCAGCAGCGCCCGGGAGGGGACTGAAGCTTTCTTT	CASSAREGTEAFF
TRBV5-6	once	TRBJ1-1	TRBD1	TGTGCCAGCAGCTTGGGGGACAGGGGAGGCGGGCCTGAAGCTTTCTTT	CASSLGDRGGGPEAFF
TRBV7-9	-	TRBJ1-4	TRBD1	TGTGCCAGCAGCGCGGACAGGGGGAAACTGTTTTTT	CASSADRGKLFF